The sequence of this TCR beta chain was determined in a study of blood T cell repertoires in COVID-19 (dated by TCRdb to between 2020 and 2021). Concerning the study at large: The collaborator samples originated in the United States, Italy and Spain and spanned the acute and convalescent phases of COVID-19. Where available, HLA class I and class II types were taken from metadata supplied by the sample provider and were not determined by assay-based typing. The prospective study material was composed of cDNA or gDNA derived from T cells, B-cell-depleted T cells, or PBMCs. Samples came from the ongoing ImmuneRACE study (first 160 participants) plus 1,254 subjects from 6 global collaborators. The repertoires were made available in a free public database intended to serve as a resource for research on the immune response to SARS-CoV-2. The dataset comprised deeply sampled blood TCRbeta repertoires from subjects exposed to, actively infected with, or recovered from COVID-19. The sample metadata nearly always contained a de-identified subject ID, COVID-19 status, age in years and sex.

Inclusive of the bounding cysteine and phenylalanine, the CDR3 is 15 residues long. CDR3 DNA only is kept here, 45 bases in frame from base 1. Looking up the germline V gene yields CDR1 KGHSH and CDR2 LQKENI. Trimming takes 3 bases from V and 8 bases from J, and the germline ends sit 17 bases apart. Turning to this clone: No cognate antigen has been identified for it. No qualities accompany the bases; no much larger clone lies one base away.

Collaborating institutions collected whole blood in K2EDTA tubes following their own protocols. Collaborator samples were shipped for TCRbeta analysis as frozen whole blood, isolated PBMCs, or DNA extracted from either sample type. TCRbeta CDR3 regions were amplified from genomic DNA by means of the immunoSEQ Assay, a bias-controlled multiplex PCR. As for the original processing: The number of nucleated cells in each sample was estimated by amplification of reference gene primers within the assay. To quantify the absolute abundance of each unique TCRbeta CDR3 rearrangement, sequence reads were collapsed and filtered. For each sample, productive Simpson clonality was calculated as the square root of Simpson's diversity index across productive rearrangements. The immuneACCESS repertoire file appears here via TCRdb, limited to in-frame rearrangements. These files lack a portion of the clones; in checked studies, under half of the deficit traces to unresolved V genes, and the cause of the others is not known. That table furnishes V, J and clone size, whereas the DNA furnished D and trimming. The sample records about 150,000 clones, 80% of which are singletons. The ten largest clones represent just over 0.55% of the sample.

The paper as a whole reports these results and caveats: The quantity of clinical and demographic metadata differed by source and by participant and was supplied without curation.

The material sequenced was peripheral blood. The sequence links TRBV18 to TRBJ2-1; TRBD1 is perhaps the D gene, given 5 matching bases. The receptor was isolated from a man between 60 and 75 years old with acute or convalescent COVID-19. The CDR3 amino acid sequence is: CASSPQGVPGDEQFF. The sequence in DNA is TGTGCCAGCTCACCCCAGGGTGTCCCTGGGGATGAGCAGTTCTTC.